This T cell receptor beta chain was retrieved from a study of blood T cell repertoires in COVID-19. Study at large: Acute-phase and convalescent COVID-19 samples originated in the United States, Italy and Spain. Nucleic acid was either cDNA or gDNA, and it came from T cells, B-cell-depleted T cells, or PBMCs.

Trimming pared 3 bases from V and 7 bases from J, leaving 10 bases between. The CDR3 has 13 residues. The germline CDR1 and CDR2 sequences are GTSNPN and SVGIG (reference sequence). The assay was immunoSEQ multiplex PCR, and TCRdb's table has in-frame clones only and misses some. The sample has about 160,000 clones; roughly 93% are singletons. The clonotype originates from a woman aged 45-65 years with acute or convalescent COVID-19. Material for sequencing was peripheral blood. The J gene is TRBJ1-6, the V gene TRBV30; no clear D gene. The CDR3 region is CAWRDTTNSPLHF. The CDR3 nucleotides are TGTGCCTGGAGAGACACGACGAATTCACCCCTCCACTTT.